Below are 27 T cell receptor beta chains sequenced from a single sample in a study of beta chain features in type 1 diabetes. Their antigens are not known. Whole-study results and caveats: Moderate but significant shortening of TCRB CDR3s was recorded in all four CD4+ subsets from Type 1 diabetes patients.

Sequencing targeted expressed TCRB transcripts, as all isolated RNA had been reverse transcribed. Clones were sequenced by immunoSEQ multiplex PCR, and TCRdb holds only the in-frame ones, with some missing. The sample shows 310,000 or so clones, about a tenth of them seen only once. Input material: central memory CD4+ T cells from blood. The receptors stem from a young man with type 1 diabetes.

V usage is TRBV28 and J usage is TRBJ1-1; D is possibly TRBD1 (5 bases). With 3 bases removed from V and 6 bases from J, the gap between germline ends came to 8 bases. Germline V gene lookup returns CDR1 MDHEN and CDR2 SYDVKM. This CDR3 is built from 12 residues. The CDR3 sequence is CASSLGQSEAFF. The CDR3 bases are TGTGCCAGCAGTTTGGGGCAGTCTGAAGCTTTCTTT.

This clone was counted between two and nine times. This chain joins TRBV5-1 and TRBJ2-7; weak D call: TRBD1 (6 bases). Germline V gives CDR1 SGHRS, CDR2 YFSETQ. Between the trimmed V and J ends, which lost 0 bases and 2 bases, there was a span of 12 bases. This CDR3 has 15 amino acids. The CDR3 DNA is TGCGCCAGCAGCTTGGGTCTGGACAGCACCTACGAGCAGTACTTC. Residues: CASSLGLDSTYEQYF.

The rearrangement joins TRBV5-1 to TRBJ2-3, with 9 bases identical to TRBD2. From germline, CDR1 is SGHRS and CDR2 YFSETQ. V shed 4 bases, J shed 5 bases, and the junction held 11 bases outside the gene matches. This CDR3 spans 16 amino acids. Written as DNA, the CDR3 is TGCGCCAGCAGCGGAACCGCTAGCGGGGTTGTAGATACGCAGTATTTT. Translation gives CASSGTASGVVDTQYF.

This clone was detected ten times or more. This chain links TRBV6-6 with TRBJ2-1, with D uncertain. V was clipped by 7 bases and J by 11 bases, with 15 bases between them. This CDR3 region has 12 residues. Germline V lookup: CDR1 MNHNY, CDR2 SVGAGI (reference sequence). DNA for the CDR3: TGTGCCAGCATGCATGGTCAGCTTAAGCAGTTCTTC. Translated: CASMHGQLKQFF.

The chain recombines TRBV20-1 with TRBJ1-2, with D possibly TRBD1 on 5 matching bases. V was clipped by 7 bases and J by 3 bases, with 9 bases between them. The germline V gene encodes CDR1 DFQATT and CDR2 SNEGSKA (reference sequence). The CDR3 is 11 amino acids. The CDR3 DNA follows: TGCAGTGGGGACGTGGACTATGGCTACACCTTC. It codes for CSGDVDYGYTF.

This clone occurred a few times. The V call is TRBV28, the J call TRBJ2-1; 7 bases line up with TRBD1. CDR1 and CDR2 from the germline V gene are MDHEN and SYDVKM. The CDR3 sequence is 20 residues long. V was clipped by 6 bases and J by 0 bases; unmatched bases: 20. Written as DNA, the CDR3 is TGTGCCAGCAGCCCTACCCGAACCGGGACAGTAAAGGTCTCCTACAATGAGCAGTTCTTC. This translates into CASSPTRTGTVKVSYNEQFF.

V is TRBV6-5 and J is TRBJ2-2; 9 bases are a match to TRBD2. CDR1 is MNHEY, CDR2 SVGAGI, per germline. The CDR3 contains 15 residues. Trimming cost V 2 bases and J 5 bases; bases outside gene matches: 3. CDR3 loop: CASSYGGLATGELFF. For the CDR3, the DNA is TGTGCCAGCAGTTACGGGGGACTAGCAACCGGGGAGCTGTTTTTT.

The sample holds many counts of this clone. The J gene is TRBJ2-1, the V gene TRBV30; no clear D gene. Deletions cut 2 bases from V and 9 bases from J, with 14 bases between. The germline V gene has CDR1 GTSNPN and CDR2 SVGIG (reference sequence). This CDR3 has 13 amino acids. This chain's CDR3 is CAWSLRGFGEQFF. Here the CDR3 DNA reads TGTGCCTGGAGTCTCCGAGGCTTCGGTGAGCAGTTCTTC.

The CDR3 DNA is TGTGCCAGCAGTCCCAACGGCGGGTGGAACACTGAAGCTTTCTTT. Its translation: CASSPNGGWNTEAFF. The gene calls are TRBV28 and TRBJ1-1; D is unresolved. In germline, CDR1 is MDHEN, CDR2 SYDVKM. The length of the CDR3 is 15 residues. With 5 bases removed from V and 1 base from J, the gap between germline ends came to 14 bases.

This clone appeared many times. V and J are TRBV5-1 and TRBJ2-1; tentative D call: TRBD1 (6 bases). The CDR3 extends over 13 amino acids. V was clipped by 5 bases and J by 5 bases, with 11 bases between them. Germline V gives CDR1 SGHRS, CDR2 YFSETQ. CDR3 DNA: TGCGCCAGCAGTCGGGACAACGACAATGAGCAGTTCTTC. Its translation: CASSRDNDNEQFF.

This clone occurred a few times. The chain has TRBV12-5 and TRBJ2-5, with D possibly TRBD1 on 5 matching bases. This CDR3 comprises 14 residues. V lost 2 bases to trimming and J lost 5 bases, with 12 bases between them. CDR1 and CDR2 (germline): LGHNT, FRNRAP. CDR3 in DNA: TGTGCTAGTGGTTTGACAGGATTCCCGGAGACCCAGTACTTC. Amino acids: CASGLTGFPETQYF.

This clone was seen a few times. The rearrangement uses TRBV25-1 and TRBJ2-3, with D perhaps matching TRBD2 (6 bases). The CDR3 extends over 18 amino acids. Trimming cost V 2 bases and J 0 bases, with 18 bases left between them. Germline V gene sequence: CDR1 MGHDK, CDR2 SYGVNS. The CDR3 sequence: CASSETSGGISSTDTQYF. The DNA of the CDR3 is TGTGCCAGCAGTGAAACCTCTGGGGGGATTTCTAGCACAGATACGCAGTATTTT.

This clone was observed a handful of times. CDR3 sequence: CASSLDGGYTDTQYF. In nucleotides, the CDR3 is TGTGCCAGCAGCTTGGACGGAGGATACACAGATACGCAGTATTTT. The chain is built from TRBV4-2 and TRBJ2-3, with a weak D call TRBD2 (5 bases). The CDR3 has 15 residues. CDR1 is LGHNA, CDR2 YNFKEQ, per germline. Trimming left V 5 bases short and J 2 bases short, with 14 bases between.

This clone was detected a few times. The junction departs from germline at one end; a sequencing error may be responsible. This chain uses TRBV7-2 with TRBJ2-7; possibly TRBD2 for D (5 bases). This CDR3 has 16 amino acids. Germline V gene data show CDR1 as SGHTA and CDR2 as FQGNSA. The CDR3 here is CASSHLAGRSGYEQYF. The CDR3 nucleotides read TGCGCCAGCAGCCATCTTGCGGGCCGCTCTGGTTACGAGCAGTACTTC.

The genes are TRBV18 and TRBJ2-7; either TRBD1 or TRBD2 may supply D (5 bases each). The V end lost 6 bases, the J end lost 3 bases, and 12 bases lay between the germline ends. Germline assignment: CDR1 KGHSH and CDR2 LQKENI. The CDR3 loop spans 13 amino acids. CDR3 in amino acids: CASSTGTDYEQYF. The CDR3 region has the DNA TGTGCCAGCTCTACCGGGACGGACTACGAGCAGTACTTC.

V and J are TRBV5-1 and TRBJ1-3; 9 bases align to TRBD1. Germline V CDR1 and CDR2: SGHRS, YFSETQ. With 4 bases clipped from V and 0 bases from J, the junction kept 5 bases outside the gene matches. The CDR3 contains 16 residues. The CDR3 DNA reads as TGCGCCAGCAGCCCGGGACAGGGCCTCTCTGGAAACACCATATATTTT. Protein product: CASSPGQGLSGNTIYF.

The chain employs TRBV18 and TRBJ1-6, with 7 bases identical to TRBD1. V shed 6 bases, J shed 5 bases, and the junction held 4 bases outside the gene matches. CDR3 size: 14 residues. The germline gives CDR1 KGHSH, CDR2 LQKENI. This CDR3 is CASSGTANNSPLHF. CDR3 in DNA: TGTGCCAGCTCCGGGACAGCAAATAATTCACCCCTCCACTTT.

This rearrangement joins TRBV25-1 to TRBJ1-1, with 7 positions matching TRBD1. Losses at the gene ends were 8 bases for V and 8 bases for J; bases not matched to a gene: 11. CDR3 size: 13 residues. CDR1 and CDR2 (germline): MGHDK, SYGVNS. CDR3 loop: CASSGTVLREAFF. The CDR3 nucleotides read TGTGCCAGCTCTGGGACAGTTCTCAGAGAAGCTTTCTTT.

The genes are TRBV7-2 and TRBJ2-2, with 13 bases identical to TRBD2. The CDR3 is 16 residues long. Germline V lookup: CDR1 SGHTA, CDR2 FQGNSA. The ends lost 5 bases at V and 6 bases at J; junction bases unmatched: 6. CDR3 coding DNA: TGTGCCAGCAGCCCCACTAGCGGGGGGGCCCCCGGGGAGCTGTTTTTT. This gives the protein CASSPTSGGAPGELFF.

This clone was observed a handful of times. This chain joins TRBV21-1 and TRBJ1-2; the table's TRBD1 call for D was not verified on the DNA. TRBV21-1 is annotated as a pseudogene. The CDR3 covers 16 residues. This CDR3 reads CASSKAARGRDYGYTF. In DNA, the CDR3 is TGTGCCAGCAGCAAAGCCGCCAGGGGGCGAGACTATGGCTACACCTTC.

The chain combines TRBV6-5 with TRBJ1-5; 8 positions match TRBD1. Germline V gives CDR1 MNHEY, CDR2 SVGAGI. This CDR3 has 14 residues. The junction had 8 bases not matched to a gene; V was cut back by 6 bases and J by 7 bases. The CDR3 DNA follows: TGTGCCAGCAGCCAAGGACAGGGCCGGCAGCCCCAGCATTTT. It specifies CASSQGQGRQPQHF.

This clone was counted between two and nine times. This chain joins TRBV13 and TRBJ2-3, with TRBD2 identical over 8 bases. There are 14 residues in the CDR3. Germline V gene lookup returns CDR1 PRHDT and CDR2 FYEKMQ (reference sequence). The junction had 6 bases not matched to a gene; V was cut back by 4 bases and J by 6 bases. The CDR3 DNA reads TGTGCCAGCAGCTCGGGGGGGCCTGCGGATACGCAGTATTTT. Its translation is CASSSGGPADTQYF.

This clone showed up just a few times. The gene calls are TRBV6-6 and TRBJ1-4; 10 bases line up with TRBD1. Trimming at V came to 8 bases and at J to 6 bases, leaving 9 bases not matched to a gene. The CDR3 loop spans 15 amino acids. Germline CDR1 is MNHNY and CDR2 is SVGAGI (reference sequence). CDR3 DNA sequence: TGTGCCAGCTCGAGATACGGACAGGGGGATGAAAAACTGTTTTTT. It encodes CASSRYGQGDEKLFF.

The CDR3, as DNA: TGTGCCAGTAGTCAGGGAATCCAAGAGACCCAGTACTTC. Translation: CASSQGIQETQYF. V gene TRBV19 combines with J gene TRBJ2-5; weak D call: TRBD1 (5 bases). V was clipped by 5 bases and J by 1 base, with 8 bases between them. Germline V lookup: CDR1 LNHDA, CDR2 SQIVND (reference sequence). The CDR3 has 13 amino acids.

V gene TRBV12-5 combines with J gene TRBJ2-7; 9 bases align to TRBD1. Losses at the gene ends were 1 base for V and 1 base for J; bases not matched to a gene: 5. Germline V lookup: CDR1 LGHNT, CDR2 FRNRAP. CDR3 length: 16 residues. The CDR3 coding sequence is TGTGCTAGTGGTTTGGATTCACAGGGGGCATCCTACGAGCAGTACTTC. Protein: CASGLDSQGASYEQYF. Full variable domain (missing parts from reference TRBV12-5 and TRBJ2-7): DARVTQTPRHKVTEMGQEVTMRCQPILGHNTVFWYRQTMMQGLELLAYFRNRAPLDDSGMPKDRFSAEMPDATLATLKIQPSEPRDSAVYFCASGLDSQGASYEQYFGPGTRLTVT.

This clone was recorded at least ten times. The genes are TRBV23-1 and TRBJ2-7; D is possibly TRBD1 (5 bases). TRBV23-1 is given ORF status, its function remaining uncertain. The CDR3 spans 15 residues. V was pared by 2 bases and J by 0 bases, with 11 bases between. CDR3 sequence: CASSQITGSSYEQYF. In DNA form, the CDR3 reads TGCGCCAGCAGTCAAATCACAGGTAGCTCCTACGAGCAGTACTTC.

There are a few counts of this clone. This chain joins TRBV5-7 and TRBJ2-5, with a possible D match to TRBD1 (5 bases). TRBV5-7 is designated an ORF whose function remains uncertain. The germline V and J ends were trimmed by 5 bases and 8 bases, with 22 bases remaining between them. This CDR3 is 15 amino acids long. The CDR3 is CASSFFQGTKGTQYF. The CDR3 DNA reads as TGTGCCAGCAGTTTCTTCCAGGGCACCAAGGGTACCCAGTACTTC.